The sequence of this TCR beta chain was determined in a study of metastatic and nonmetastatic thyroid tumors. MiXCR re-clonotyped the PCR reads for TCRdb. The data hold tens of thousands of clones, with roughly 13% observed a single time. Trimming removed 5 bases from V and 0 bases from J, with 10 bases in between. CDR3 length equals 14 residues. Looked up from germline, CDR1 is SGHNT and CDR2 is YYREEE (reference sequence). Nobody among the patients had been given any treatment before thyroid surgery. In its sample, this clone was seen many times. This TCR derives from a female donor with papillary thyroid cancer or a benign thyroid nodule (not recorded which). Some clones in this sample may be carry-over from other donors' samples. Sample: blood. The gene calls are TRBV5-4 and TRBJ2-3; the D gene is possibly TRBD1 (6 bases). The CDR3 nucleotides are TGTGCCAGCAGGTGGGACACTAGCACAGATACGCAGTATTTT. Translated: CASRWDTSTDTQYF.